Following are 29 T cell receptor beta chains from one sample sequenced in a study of T-cell memory formation after mild COVID-19. Via MiXCR, TCRdb re-called the 5' RACE reads, giving one row per CDR3 protein. The sample yields approximately 350,000 distinct CDR3 sequences, approximately 15% seen once. The sample was PBMCs or a T cell subset sorted from them (not recorded which). The receptors originated from a man younger than 30 who had mild COVID-19 (a few samples of this study predate the infection). Cell type and time point are not known.

The gene calls are TRBV20-1 and TRBJ1-1; D remains ambiguous. Germline CDR1 is DFQATT and CDR2 is SNEGSKA (reference sequence). The CDR3 has 15 residues. V lost 0 bases to trimming and J lost 3 bases, with 14 bases between them. CDR3 in amino acids: CSAREVGSDYTEAFF. The DNA for the CDR3 is TGCAGTGCTAGAGAGGTAGGGTCGGATTACACTGAAGCTTTCTTT.

This clonotype appeared a few times. The genes are TRBV12-3 or TRBV12-4 and TRBJ1-2, with 7 bases identical to TRBD1. The V and J ends lost 7 bases and 4 bases, in that order; junction bases with no gene match: 6. The CDR3 spans 13 residues. The CDR3 DNA sequence: TGTGCCAGCAACCCCAGGGGGGCCTATGGCTACACCTTC. Protein product: CASNPRGAYGYTF.

This chain links TRBV28 with TRBJ2-7; D possibly corresponds to TRBD1 (6 bases). The V gene lost 9 bases and the J gene lost 6 bases, with 15 bases spanning the gap. This CDR3 has 12 amino acids. CDR1 and CDR2 from the germline V gene are MDHEN and SYDVKM. The CDR3 region is CASNTGSGEQYF. The CDR3 nucleotides read TGTGCCAGTAATACAGGGTCGGGCGAGCAGTACTTC.

This clonotype was seen ten or more times. This chain joins TRBV12-3 or TRBV12-4 and TRBJ2-3, with TRBD1 matching 8 bases. The ends lost 6 bases at V and 1 base at J; junction bases unmatched: 6. CDR3 length: 15 residues. Here the CDR3 DNA reads TGTGCCAGCAGACCCGTGACAGGGGGCACAGATACGCAGTATTTT. It encodes CASRPVTGGTDTQYF.

There are many counts of this clonotype. The chain couples TRBV24-1 to TRBJ2-2, with 7 bases lining up with TRBD1. CDR3 length equals 17 residues. Trimming cost V 4 bases and J 0 bases; bases outside gene matches: 7. CDR1 and CDR2 from the germline V gene are KGHDR and SFDVKD. The CDR3 is CATSELGTAANTGELFF. Here the CDR3 DNA reads TGTGCCACCAGTGAACTAGGGACAGCTGCGAACACCGGGGAGCTGTTTTTT.

This clonotype was seen more than once but under ten times. The V and J genes are TRBV5-1 and TRBJ1-2; 7 bases line up with TRBD1. CDR3 size: 13 residues. Germline loops: CDR1 SGHRS, CDR2 YFSETQ. The junction had 5 bases not matched to a gene; V was cut back by 2 bases and J by 7 bases. CDR3 DNA: TGCGCCAGCAGCTTAGACAGGGCGCGTGGCTACACCTTC. Its translation is CASSLDRARGYTF.

This clonotype was recorded many times. The genes are TRBV12-3 or TRBV12-4 and TRBJ2-1, with D possibly being TRBD1 (7 bases). The CDR3 runs 15 residues. V shed 6 bases and J shed 8 bases, with 20 bases lying between them. The CDR3 protein is CASRPVTQGGYEQFF. The CDR3 DNA is TGTGCCAGCAGGCCCGTGACCCAGGGGGGCTATGAGCAGTTCTTC.

The genes are TRBV5-1 and TRBJ2-7, with D perhaps matching TRBD1 (6 bases). With 5 bases removed from V and 6 bases from J, the gap between germline ends came to 15 bases. Per the germline V gene, CDR1 is SGHRS and CDR2 is YFSETQ. This CDR3 comprises 13 residues. CDR3 sequence (DNA): TGCGCCAGCAGTTCGGGACATCTGCCCGAGCAGTACGTC. This codes for CASSSGHLPEQYV.

This clonotype was seen at least ten times. CDR3 protein: CSASTTNEKLFF. The CDR3 DNA is TGCAGTGCTAGCACAACTAATGAAAAACTGTTTTTT. The genes are TRBV20-1 and TRBJ1-4; D is undetermined. Trimming cost V 3 bases and J 0 bases, with 2 bases left between them. The CDR3 is 12 amino acids. Germline assignment: CDR1 DFQATT and CDR2 SNEGSKA (reference sequence).

The gene calls are TRBV5-5 and TRBJ2-5; D gene uncertain. Germline loops: CDR1 SGHKS, CDR2 YYEKEE (reference sequence). The CDR3 consists of 17 residues. The V end was cut by 4 bases, the J end by 0 bases, with 19 bases between. CDR3 sequence reads: CASSPRANSYYQETQYF. CDR3 bases: TGTGCCAGCAGCCCTAGGGCCAACTCGTACTACCAAGAGACCCAGTACTTC.

In this sample, this clonotype turned up a few times. This chain's CDR3 is CASSLLPRTGESGETQYF. For the CDR3, the DNA is TGTGCCAGCAGCTTGCTCCCGCGGACAGGGGAGTCGGGAGAGACCCAGTACTTC. The V gene is TRBV7-3, the J gene TRBJ2-5, with TRBD1 identical over 9 bases. Germline CDR1 reads SGHTA; CDR2 reads FQGTGA. This CDR3 spans 18 amino acids. The V segment lost 3 bases and the J segment 4 bases; nucleotides outside the gene matches: 15.

The genes are TRBV2 and TRBJ1-4; no reliable D call. This CDR3 is built from 16 residues. Germline loops: CDR1 SNHLY, CDR2 FYNNEI. V was shortened by 6 bases and J by 6 bases, with 20 bases between the two germline ends. CDR3 sequence: CASSARMWAADEKLFF. CDR3 nucleotide sequence: TGTGCCAGCAGCGCTAGAATGTGGGCGGCGGATGAAAAACTGTTTTTT.

The chain is built from TRBV20-1 and TRBJ2-5; 8 bases line up with TRBD2. After removal of 7 bases from V and 5 bases from J, the junction contained 12 bases not matched to a gene. Per the germline V gene, CDR1 is DFQATT and CDR2 is SNEGSKA (reference sequence). CDR3 length: 14 amino acids. The CDR3 protein is CSVQRLAFSETQYF. The CDR3 region has the DNA TGCAGTGTTCAGAGACTAGCGTTCTCTGAGACCCAGTACTTC.

By its share, this clonotype is medium-sized. This chain links TRBV4-1 with TRBJ2-5; TRBD2 is a possible D gene (7 bases). Germline loops: CDR1 MGHRA, CDR2 YSYEKL. The CDR3 covers 19 residues. V dropped 3 bases and J dropped 1 base, with 24 bases sitting between them. For the CDR3, the DNA is TGCGCCAGCAGCCACCCCGGGCTTAGGGGGGGGGCGTTCCAAGAGACCCAGTACTTC. This translates into CASSHPGLRGGAFQETQYF.

Only a few counts were recorded for this clonotype. The chain is built from TRBV24-1 and TRBJ1-1; D is unresolved. The V gene lost 4 bases and the J gene lost 11 bases, with 19 bases spanning the gap. Per the germline V gene, CDR1 is KGHDR and CDR2 is SFDVKD. The CDR3 covers 14 residues. CDR3: CATSDRRTNLGAFF. CDR3 coding DNA: TGTGCCACCAGTGACCGCCGGACGAACCTGGGGGCTTTCTTT.

There are a few counts of this clonotype. In DNA form, the CDR3 reads TGTGCCAGCAGCTTAGGGCGTCAGACTGAAGCTTTCTTT. This sequence encodes CASSLGRQTEAFF. V usage is TRBV7-6 and J usage is TRBJ1-1; no definite D call. The CDR3 runs 13 residues. CDR1 and CDR2 (germline): SGHVS, FNYEAQ. V was shortened by 1 base and J by 5 bases, with 8 bases between the two germline ends.

Only a few counts were recorded for this clonotype. The V call is TRBV6-2 or TRBV6-3, the J call TRBJ1-5; D unresolved. CDR1 and CDR2 (germline): MNHEY, SVGEGT. The CDR3 contains 20 residues. Trimming took 2 bases from V and 0 from J, leaving 23 bases between them. CDR3 sequence reads: CASSYPTYSIGLNSNQPQHF. The CDR3 bases are TGTGCCAGCAGTTACCCCACCTACTCTATCGGACTTAATAGCAATCAGCCCCAGCATTTT.

This clonotype turned up a few times. The gene calls are TRBV5-1 and TRBJ2-3, with 7 bases identical to TRBD2. The CDR3 has 14 residues. J gave up 4 bases and V 1 base, and 3 bases lay outside the gene matches. Germline V gene sequence: CDR1 SGHRS, CDR2 YFSETQ. CDR3 region: CASSLTSVADTQYF. The CDR3 nucleotides read TGCGCCAGCAGCTTGACTAGCGTTGCAGATACGCAGTATTTT.

In this sample, this clonotype turned up a few times. This chain joins TRBV18 and TRBJ2-7; D not resolved. The CDR3 is made up of 13 amino acids. CDR1 is KGHSH, CDR2 LQKENI, per germline. V gave up 3 bases and J gave up 0 bases, with 6 bases separating them. As DNA, the CDR3 is TGTGCCAGCTCACCGCCGAACTCCTACGAGCAGTACTTC. Its protein product is CASSPPNSYEQYF.

In its sample, this clonotype was seen a few times. The chain recombines TRBV7-8 with TRBJ2-1; 7 nucleotides align to TRBD2. Germline loops: CDR1 SGHVS, CDR2 FQNEAQ. There are 15 residues in the CDR3. V trimming: 7 bases; J trimming: 5 bases; junction bases outside the gene matches: 11. CDR3 bases: TGTGCCAGCAACCAACTCCGGGACTATAACAATGAGCAGTTCTTC. This sequence encodes CASNQLRDYNNEQFF.

This clonotype was counted a few times. The chain is built from TRBV5-1 and TRBJ2-2; no reliable D call. The CDR3 contains 15 residues. The germline CDR1 and CDR2 sequences are SGHRS and YFSETQ. V lost 0 bases and J lost 7, with 13 bases in between. The CDR3 nucleotides read TGCGCCAGCAGCTTGGCGGGTAGCAGAGTCGGGGAGCTGTTTTTT. Its translation is CASSLAGSRVGELFF.

CDR3 amino acids: CASSALVAGGLTDTQYF. CDR3 nucleotides: TGTGCCAGCAGCGCCCTGGTGGCGGGGGGGCTGACAGATACGCAGTATTTT. This sequence joins TRBV11-2 and TRBJ2-3; TRBD2 agrees at 9 bases. CDR3 length: 17 residues. V shed 5 bases and J 3 bases; nucleotides not matched to a gene: 12. CDR1 and CDR2 from the germline V gene are SGHAT and FQNNGV. The entire variable domain, with the rest obtained from reference TRBV11-2 and TRBJ2-3, is as follows: EAGVAQSPRYKIIEKRQSVAFWCNPISGHATLYWYQQILGQGPKLLIQFQNNGVVDDSQLPKDRFSAERLKGVDSTLKIQPAKLEDSAVYLCASSALVAGGLTDTQYFGPGTRLTVL.

This clonotype has only a few counts. This rearrangement joins TRBV7-6 to TRBJ2-3; D not resolved. Per germline, CDR1 SGHVS and CDR2 FNYEAQ. The CDR3 is 16 residues long. V lost 4 bases and J lost 1, with 15 bases in between. The CDR3 sequence is CASSSDLRSGTDTQYF. The CDR3 coding sequence is TGTGCCAGCAGCTCAGACCTCAGGAGCGGCACAGATACGCAGTATTTT.

This clonotype showed up just once. This rearrangement joins TRBV7-2 to TRBJ1-2; TRBD1 matches 10 bases. The CDR3 spans 13 residues. Trimming took 4 bases from V and 8 from J; bases not matched to a gene: 4. CDR1 SGHTA and CDR2 FQGNSA come from the germline V gene. The CDR3 nucleotides read TGTGCCAGCAGCTGGACAGGGGGAGGAGGCTACACCTTC. Protein product: CASSWTGGGGYTF.

This clonotype showed up many times. The CDR3 protein is CASSFSPSGEYEQYV. The CDR3 bases are TGTGCCAGCAGCTTTAGCCCTAGCGGGGAATACGAGCAGTACGTC. The chain combines TRBV7-2 with TRBJ2-7; 9 bases line up with TRBD2. Germline V gives CDR1 SGHTA, CDR2 FQGNSA. The CDR3 is made up of 15 amino acids. Germline trimming cut 3 bases from V and 4 bases from J; bases unmatched to any gene: 7.

This clonotype was counted many times. The V and J genes are TRBV5-1 and TRBJ2-7; D is tentatively TRBD1 or TRBD2 (5 bases each). The CDR3 covers 13 residues. V was trimmed by 1 base and J by 4 bases, leaving 9 bases between them. The V gene's germline CDR1 is SGHRS and CDR2 YFSETQ. CDR3 nucleotides: TGCGCCAGCAGCTTGAAATGGGGGTACGAGCAGTACGTC. Its protein is CASSLKWGYEQYV.

This clonotype was detected only a few times. V is TRBV12-3 or TRBV12-4 and J is TRBJ1-2; D not certain. CDR3 length equals 11 residues. Between the trimmed V and J ends, which lost 3 bases and 5 bases, there was a span of 4 bases. The DNA of the CDR3 is TGTGCCAGCAGTTTCCGGTATGGCTACACCTTC. Translating it yields CASSFRYGYTF.

The sample holds a few counts of this clonotype. This chain connects TRBV5-1 to TRBJ1-2; TRBD1 aligns across 9 bases. The J segment lost 4 bases and the V segment lost 4 bases, leaving 5 bases of the junction unmatched. CDR1 is SGHRS and CDR2 is YFSETQ in the germline V gene. The CDR3 consists of 14 residues. CDR3 nucleotides: TGCGCCAGCAGCGGGGACAGGGTCGGCTATGGCTACACCTTC. Translated: CASSGDRVGYGYTF.

The CDR3 bases are TGTGCCAGCAGCTTAGCGCTATCCGGGTCGGGTTCACCCCTCCACTTT. Translation: CASSLALSGSGSPLHF. The J gene is TRBJ1-6, the V gene TRBV7-9; D not certain. Trimming pared 0 bases from V and 9 bases from J, leaving 15 bases between. The CDR3 extends over 16 amino acids. The V gene's germline CDR1 is SEHNR and CDR2 FQNEAQ (reference sequence).